The 14 T cell receptor beta chains reported below all come from one sample, sequenced in a study of T cell repertoires in cytomegalovirus infection. TCRdb re-called the reads through MiXCR, storing one row per CDR3 protein. The data show roughly 500,000 distinct CDR3 sequences, roughly a third seen once. These receptors' antigens are unknown. The input for sequencing was cultured PBMCs, taken from culture after CMV antigen stimulation. The source of these receptors is a human donor in good health (CMV status not recorded). Some clones in this sample may be carry-over from other donors' samples.

This chain joins TRBV6-4 and TRBJ2-3; 10 positions agree with TRBD2. The CDR3 is made up of 14 amino acids. Germline values: CDR1 MRHNA, CDR2 SNTAGT. The junction had 4 bases not matched to a gene; V was cut back by 6 bases and J by 4 bases. In DNA form, the CDR3 reads TGTGCCAGCAGAGCTAGCGGGAGAGCAGATACGCAGTATTTT. Its translation: CASRASGRADTQYF.

The chain employs TRBV27 and TRBJ2-1; no clear D. V dropped 3 bases and J dropped 9 bases, with 6 bases sitting between them. The CDR3 is 11 residues long. Germline V gene data show CDR1 as MNHEY and CDR2 as SMNVEV (reference sequence). The CDR3 loop is CASSFVGEQFF. The DNA of the CDR3 is TGTGCCAGCAGTTTTGTTGGTGAGCAGTTCTTC.

A few counts support this clonotype. The chain links TRBV7-8 to TRBJ2-5; 10 positions agree with TRBD1. Germline CDR1 reads SGHVS; CDR2 reads FQNEAQ. V shed 1 base and J 4 bases; nucleotides not matched to a gene: 9. CDR3 length: 17 amino acids. The CDR3 protein is CASSLGLGQGKGETQYF. The CDR3 DNA is TGTGCCAGCAGCTTAGGCCTGGGACAGGGGAAGGGAGAGACCCAGTACTTC.

This chain links TRBV29-1 with TRBJ2-1; 11 nucleotides agree with TRBD1. V lost 7 bases, J lost 6 bases, and 5 bases stayed unmatched. Germline CDR1 and CDR2: SQVTM and ANQGSEA. The CDR3 sequence is 13 residues long. The CDR3, as DNA: TGCAGCGCTCGGGACAGGGGGGCCAATGAGCAGTTCTTC. Amino acids: CSARDRGANEQFF.

The rearrangement uses TRBV3-1 and TRBJ2-5; tentative D call: TRBD1 (6 bases). The germline CDR1 and CDR2 sequences are LGHDT and YNNKEL (reference sequence). Trimming took off 1 base at V and 4 bases at J, with 16 bases between the two ends. This CDR3 contains 16 residues. CDR3 coding DNA: TGTGCCAGCAGCCAAGGATTCCAGGGGCAGGGAGAGACCCAGTACTTC. It translates to CASSQGFQGQGETQYF.

The V and J genes are TRBV6-6 and TRBJ2-7; 10 bases fit TRBD1. The CDR3 spans 15 residues. Germline V gene sequence: CDR1 MNHNY, CDR2 SVGAGI (reference sequence). With V trimmed by 7 bases and J by 1 base, 7 bases remained unmatched. The CDR3 bases are TGTGCCAGCACCTATGGACAGGGGGTTTCCTACGAGCAGTACTTC. Its translation: CASTYGQGVSYEQYF.

CDR3 sequence: CASSSPEAGTGDGYTF. DNA of the CDR3: TGTGCCAGCAGCTCCCCCGAGGCCGGGACAGGGGATGGCTACACCTTC. The rearrangement joins TRBV7-4 to TRBJ1-2; TRBD1 agrees at 10 bases. CDR1 and CDR2 (germline): SGHVT, SQSDAQ. V trimming: 4 bases; J trimming: 6 bases; junction bases outside the gene matches: 11. The CDR3 is 16 residues long.

This clonotype appeared many times. The J gene is TRBJ2-1, the V gene TRBV7-8; a weak D match, TRBD2 (6 bases). V was shortened by 1 base and J by 0 bases, with 13 bases between the two germline ends. CDR1 is SGHVS and CDR2 is FQNEAQ in the germline V gene. This CDR3 contains 17 residues. DNA for the CDR3: TGTGCCAGCAGCTTAGTTCCAACGGGAGTCTCCTACAATGAGCAGTTCTTC. Translated, it gives CASSLVPTGVSYNEQFF.

The chain has TRBV4-3 and TRBJ2-3; D gene ambiguous. Trimming cost V 6 bases and J 2 bases, with 21 bases left between them. The CDR3 length is 17 residues. Germline V gene sequence: CDR1 LGHNA, CDR2 YSLEER. The CDR3 nucleotides read TGCGCCAGCAGACCCTCTTCCGGCGGTGAAATCACAGATACGCAGTATTTT. It translates to CASRPSSGGEITDTQYF.

The chain recombines TRBV11-2 with TRBJ2-2; 10 bases fit TRBD2. With V trimmed by 2 bases and J by 6 bases, 12 bases remained unmatched. Looked up from germline, CDR1 is SGHAT and CDR2 is FQNNGV. This CDR3 region has 18 residues. CDR3 nucleotides: TGTGCCAGCAGCTTAATTAAGATTCTAGCGGGAGAGGCCGGGGAGCTGTTTTTT. Translated, it gives CASSLIKILAGEAGELFF. The full variable domain, completed using reference TRBV11-2 and TRBJ2-2, is EAGVAQSPRYKIIEKRQSVAFWCNPISGHATLYWYQQILGQGPKLLIQFQNNGVVDDSQLPKDRFSAERLKGVDSTLKIQPAKLEDSAVYLCASSLIKILAGEAGELFFGEGSRLTVL.

This clonotype has more than one count but fewer than ten. This chain links TRBV29-1 with TRBJ2-1, with a tentative D call TRBD2 (6 bases). Per the germline V gene, CDR1 is SQVTM and CDR2 is ANQGSEA. V lost 3 bases and J lost 6, with 12 bases in between. There are 13 residues in the CDR3. The CDR3 DNA is TGCAGCGTTGAGCGGTCCGGGGGCAATGAGCAGTTCTTC. Amino acids: CSVERSGGNEQFF.

The chain combines TRBV6-2 or TRBV6-3 with TRBJ2-7, with unresolved D. Trimming cost V 8 bases and J 8 bases, with 22 bases left between them. CDR1 MNHEY and CDR2 SVGEGT come from the germline V gene. The CDR3 extends over 14 amino acids. The CDR3 nucleotides are TGTGCCAGCGTCGACTCAGCCCGCCCCGGGCAGCAGTACTTC. This translates into CASVDSARPGQQYF.

This clonotype was counted only a few times. The chain combines TRBV7-9 with TRBJ1-5, with 8 bases lining up with TRBD1. CDR3 size: 14 residues. V was pared by 5 bases and J by 5 bases, with 5 bases of the junction left unmatched. Per the germline V gene, CDR1 is SEHNR and CDR2 is FQNEAQ (reference sequence). CDR3 sequence reads: CASSQSTGDQPQHF. The CDR3 DNA follows: TGTGCCAGCAGCCAATCGACAGGGGATCAGCCCCAGCATTTT.

This clonotype was counted between two and nine times. The rearrangement links TRBV7-8 to TRBJ2-5; 9 bases line up with TRBD2. Germline lookup yields CDR1 SGHVS and CDR2 FQNEAQ. V gave up 3 bases and J gave up 7 bases; unmatched junction bases: 9. The CDR3 totals 15 residues. The CDR3 here is CASSLGLAAWGTQYF. CDR3 DNA sequence: TGTGCCAGCAGCTTGGGACTAGCAGCCTGGGGGACCCAGTACTTC.